This passage covers 21 T cell receptor beta chains from one sample sequenced in a study of blood T cell repertoires in COVID-19. Only in-frame clones appear in the TCRdb table, and some are missing; sequencing was by immunoSEQ multiplex PCR. The sample lists around 370,000 clones, roughly 89% seen once, with about 7% in the top ten. The sample consisted of peripheral blood. The receptors here all came from a man younger than 35 with active or convalescent COVID-19.

As to this clone: This sample includes further DNA sequences coding for the same CDR3. The rearrangement links TRBV10-3 to TRBJ2-1; 10 bases are shared with TRBD2. Looked up from germline, CDR1 is ENHRY and CDR2 is SYGVKD. V dropped 0 bases and J dropped 5; count of bases not matched to a gene: 1. The CDR3 consists of 15 residues. CDR3 amino acids: CAISESGLANNEQFF. CDR3 nucleotide sequence: TGTGCCATCAGTGAGTCGGGACTAGCGAACAATGAGCAGTTCTTC.

V gene TRBV27 combines with J gene TRBJ1-5; no firm D call. The length of the CDR3 is 13 residues. V lost 3 bases, J lost 3 bases, and 6 bases lay in between. The germline CDR1 and CDR2 sequences are MNHEY and SMNVEV (reference sequence). The CDR3 coding sequence is TGTGCCAGCAGTTTGGCGGTCAATCAGCCCCAGCATTTT. This encodes CASSLAVNQPQHF.

V usage is TRBV18 and J usage is TRBJ2-7; TRBD1 is a possible D gene (7 bases). The V end was cut by 0 bases, the J end by 6 bases, with 12 bases between. The germline V gene has CDR1 KGHSH and CDR2 LQKENI. CDR3 length: 14 residues. The CDR3 region is CASSPPNRGGEQYF. Written as DNA, the CDR3 is TGTGCCAGCTCACCACCGAACAGGGGAGGCGAGCAGTACTTC.

The chain recombines TRBV19 with TRBJ2-7; TRBD1 aligns across 10 bases. With 6 bases clipped from V and 3 bases from J, the junction kept 5 bases outside the gene matches. CDR1 LNHDA and CDR2 SQIVND come from the germline V gene (reference sequence). There are 14 residues in the CDR3. The CDR3 DNA reads TGTGCCAGTAGCTGGCGGACAGGGGGCTACGAGCAGTACTTC. Amino acids: CASSWRTGGYEQYF.

The gene calls are TRBV9 and TRBJ1-6, with D maybe TRBD1 (5 bases). Per germline, CDR1 SGDLS and CDR2 YYNGEE. The V end lost 3 bases, the J end lost 8 bases, and 9 bases lay between the germline ends. This CDR3 has 13 amino acids. CDR3 sequence: CASSGRRDSPLHF. CDR3 coding DNA: TGTGCCAGCAGCGGGCGCAGGGATTCACCCCTCCACTTT.

This rearrangement joins TRBV27 to TRBJ2-3; D call uncertain. This CDR3 has 14 residues. Germline V gene sequence: CDR1 MNHEY, CDR2 SMNVEV (reference sequence). Trimming pared 3 bases from V and 1 base from J, leaving 8 bases between. CDR3 amino acids: CASSFRVGTDTQYF. CDR3 DNA: TGTGCCAGCAGTTTCCGGGTTGGCACAGATACGCAGTATTTT.

The rearrangement uses TRBV5-4 and TRBJ2-4; D may be TRBD1 (6 bases). Germline CDR1 is SGHNT and CDR2 is YYREEE (reference sequence). This CDR3 comprises 15 residues. Trimming pared 6 bases from V and 2 bases from J, leaving 15 bases between. In DNA form, the CDR3 reads TGTGCCAGCACCCATACAGGGACCCCCAAAAACATTCAGTACTTC. Protein: CASTHTGTPKNIQYF.

The V call is TRBV7-9, the J call TRBJ1-6; D not resolved. This CDR3 is 14 amino acids long. V was shortened by 2 bases and J by 5 bases, with 7 bases between the two germline ends. Germline CDR1 and CDR2: SEHNR and FQNEAQ (reference sequence). The CDR3 nucleotides read TGTGCCAGCAGCTTACCTCAGGATAATTCACCCCTCCACTTT. It codes for CASSLPQDNSPLHF.

V usage is TRBV28 and J usage is TRBJ2-7; tentatively, D is TRBD1 (5 bases). The V gene lost 5 bases and the J gene lost 3 bases, with 20 bases spanning the gap. This CDR3 spans 16 amino acids. The germline CDR1 and CDR2 sequences are MDHEN and SYDVKM. CDR3 sequence reads: CASSPARDSPGYEQYF. The CDR3 DNA reads as TGTGCCAGCAGTCCCGCAAGAGACAGTCCCGGCTACGAGCAGTACTTC. The full variable domain, with the rest looked up from reference TRBV28 and TRBJ2-7, is DVKVTQSSRYLVKRTGEKVFLECVQDMDHENMFWYRQDPGLGLRLIYFSYDVKMKEKGDIPEGYSVSREKKERFSLILESASTNQTSMYLCASSPARDSPGYEQYFGPGTRLTVT.

This rearrangement joins TRBV11-2 to TRBJ2-7; D might be TRBD1 (6 bases). Deletions cut 6 bases from V and 3 bases from J, with 21 bases between. The CDR3 has 16 amino acids. Germline V gene sequence: CDR1 SGHAT, CDR2 FQNNGV. CDR3 DNA: TGTGCCAGCAGTTATACCGGGCAGGGGTCGATCTACGAGCAGTACTTC. Protein sequence: CASSYTGQGSIYEQYF.

The J gene is TRBJ2-5, the V gene TRBV15; D might be TRBD2 (5 bases). The germline CDR1 and CDR2 sequences are LNHNV and YYDKDF (reference sequence). There are 14 residues in the CDR3. V gave up 0 bases and J gave up 3 bases, with 8 bases separating them. CDR3 loop: CATSRDPGKETQYF. The CDR3 DNA sequence: TGTGCCACCAGCAGAGATCCGGGAAAAGAGACCCAGTACTTC.

This sequence joins TRBV28 and TRBJ2-1; TRBD2 might be the D (6 bases). Between the trimmed V and J ends, which lost 4 bases and 6 bases, there was a span of 22 bases. The length of the CDR3 is 17 residues. Germline CDR1 MDHEN, CDR2 SYDVKM. CDR3 region: CASSSERLEWIRNEQFF. The CDR3 DNA reads TGTGCCAGCAGTTCCGAACGACTAGAGTGGATTCGCAATGAGCAGTTCTTC.

The chain recombines TRBV2 with TRBJ1-5, with unresolved D. The CDR3 is 15 amino acids. Germline loops: CDR1 SNHLY, CDR2 FYNNEI. V shed 5 bases and J shed 4 bases, with 15 bases lying between them. Here the CDR3 reads CASSFRGVGNQPQHF. The CDR3 DNA follows: TGTGCCAGCAGTTTCCGCGGGGTGGGAAATCAGCCCCAGCATTTT.

V is TRBV6-5 and J is TRBJ1-6; D is unresolved. The CDR3 is 14 residues long. The germline CDR1 and CDR2 sequences are MNHEY and SVGAGI. Trimming cost V 5 bases and J 3 bases, with 8 bases left between them. The DNA for the CDR3 is TGTGCCAGCAGTCTCACGCGCTATAATTCACCCCTCCACTTT. It encodes CASSLTRYNSPLHF.

This chain connects TRBV12-3 or TRBV12-4 to TRBJ1-5, with D unresolved. This CDR3 spans 12 amino acids. V lost 6 bases and J lost 7, with 10 bases in between. The DNA of the CDR3 is TGTGCCAGCAGCCACTATCACCAGCCCCAGCATTTT. As protein: CASSHYHQPQHF.

This sequence joins TRBV10-2 and TRBJ2-1; 8 bases map to TRBD2. The junction had 14 bases not matched to a gene; V was cut back by 10 bases and J by 9 bases. Germline CDR1 WSHSY, CDR2 SAAADI. This CDR3 has 14 amino acids. CDR3 coding DNA: TGCGCCACCCTCTCGGGAGGGAGTATTGGTGAGCAGTTCTTC. It encodes CATLSGGSIGEQFF.

The gene calls are TRBV9 and TRBJ2-1; no reliable D call. The germline V and J ends were trimmed by 2 bases and 3 bases, with 15 bases remaining between them. Germline CDR1 SGDLS, CDR2 YYNGEE. CDR3 length: 16 residues. The chain's CDR3 is CASSVEALRNYNEQFF. For the CDR3, the DNA is TGTGCCAGCAGCGTCGAGGCCCTACGAAACTACAATGAGCAGTTCTTC.

This clone was picked up one time. The chain recombines TRBV18 with TRBJ1-1, with 12 bases matching TRBD1. V dropped 2 bases and J dropped 3; count of bases not matched to a gene: 10. Germline CDR1 reads KGHSH; CDR2 reads LQKENI. The CDR3 sequence is 18 residues long. CDR3 residues: CASSPYRGQGAGDTEAFF. CDR3 nucleotides: TGTGCCAGCTCACCATATAGGGGACAGGGGGCTGGCGACACTGAAGCTTTCTTT.

V usage is TRBV7-2 and J usage is TRBJ2-5; 13 nucleotides line up with TRBD2. After removal of 4 bases from V and 4 bases from J, the junction contained 9 bases not matched to a gene. CDR1 and CDR2 (germline): SGHTA, FQGNSA. The CDR3 contains 17 residues. The DNA for the CDR3 is TGTGCCAGCAGCTGGTCTCCACGGACTAGCGGGAGAGAGACCCAGTACTTC. Protein sequence: CASSWSPRTSGRETQYF.

The rearrangement joins TRBV7-2 to TRBJ1-2, with a tentative D call TRBD1 (6 bases). This CDR3 region has 14 residues. Deletions cut 2 bases from V and 7 bases from J, with 14 bases between. Looked up from germline, CDR1 is SGHTA and CDR2 is FQGNSA. The CDR3 DNA is TGTGCCAGCAGCTTACCGCACAGGGACGCTGGCTACACCTTC. Translation: CASSLPHRDAGYTF.

J is TRBJ2-3 and V is TRBV4-1; TRBD2 matches 10 bases. Germline assignment: CDR1 MGHRA and CDR2 YSYEKL. The CDR3 is 19 amino acids. Trimming cost V 1 base and J 0 bases; bases outside gene matches: 10. The CDR3, as DNA: TGCGCCAGCAGCCAAGTGCTTAGCGGGAGGATCTCTAGCACAGATACGCAGTATTTT. This encodes CASSQVLSGRISSTDTQYF.